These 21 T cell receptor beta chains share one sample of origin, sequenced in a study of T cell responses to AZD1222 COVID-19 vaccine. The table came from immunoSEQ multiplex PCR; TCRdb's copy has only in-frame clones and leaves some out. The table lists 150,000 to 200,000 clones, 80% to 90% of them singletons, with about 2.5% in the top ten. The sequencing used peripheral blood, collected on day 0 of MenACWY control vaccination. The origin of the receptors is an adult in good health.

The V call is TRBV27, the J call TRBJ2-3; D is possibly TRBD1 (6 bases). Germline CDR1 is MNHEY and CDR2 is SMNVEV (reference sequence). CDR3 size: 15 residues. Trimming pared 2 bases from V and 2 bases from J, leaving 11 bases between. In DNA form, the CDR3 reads TGTGCCAGCAGTTTAGACAGGCGCGCCACAGATACGCAGTATTTT. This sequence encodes CASSLDRRATDTQYF.

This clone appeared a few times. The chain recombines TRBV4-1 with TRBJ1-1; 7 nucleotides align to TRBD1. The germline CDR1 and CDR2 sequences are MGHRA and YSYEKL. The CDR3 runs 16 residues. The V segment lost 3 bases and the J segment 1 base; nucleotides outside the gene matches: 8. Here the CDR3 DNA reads TGCGCCAGCAGCCAGACCACGGGACAGAGGAACACTGAAGCTTTCTTT. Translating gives CASSQTTGQRNTEAFF.

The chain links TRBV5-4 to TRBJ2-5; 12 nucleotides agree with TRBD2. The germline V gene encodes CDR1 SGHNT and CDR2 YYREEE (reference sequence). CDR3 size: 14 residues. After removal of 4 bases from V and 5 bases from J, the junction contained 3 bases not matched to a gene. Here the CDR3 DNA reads TGTGCCAGCAGCCTAGCGGGGGGGCTTGAGACCCAGTACTTC. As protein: CASSLAGGLETQYF.

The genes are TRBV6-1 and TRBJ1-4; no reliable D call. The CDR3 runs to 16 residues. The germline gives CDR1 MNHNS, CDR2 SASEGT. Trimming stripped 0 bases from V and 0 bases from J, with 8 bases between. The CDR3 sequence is CASSEAGIATNEKLFF. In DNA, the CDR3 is TGTGCCAGCAGTGAAGCCGGGATAGCAACTAATGAAAAACTGTTTTTT.

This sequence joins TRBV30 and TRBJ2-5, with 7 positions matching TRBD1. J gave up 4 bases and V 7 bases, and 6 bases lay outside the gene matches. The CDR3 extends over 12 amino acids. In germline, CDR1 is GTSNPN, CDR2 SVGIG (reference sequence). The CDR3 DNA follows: TGTGCCTCGGGGCAGGGGGTAGAGACCCAGTACTTC. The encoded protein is CASGQGVETQYF.

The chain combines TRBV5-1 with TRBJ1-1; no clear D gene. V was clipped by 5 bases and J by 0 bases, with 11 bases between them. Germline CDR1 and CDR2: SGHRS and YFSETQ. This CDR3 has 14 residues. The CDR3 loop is CASRLPRVNTEAFF. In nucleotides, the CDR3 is TGCGCCAGCAGATTGCCCCGGGTGAACACTGAAGCTTTCTTT. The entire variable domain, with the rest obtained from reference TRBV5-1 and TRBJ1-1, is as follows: KAGVTQTPRYLIKTRGQQVTLSCSPISGHRSVSWYQQTPGQGLQFLFEYFSETQRNKGNFPGRFSGRQFSNSRSEMNVSTLELGDSALYLCASRLPRVNTEAFFGQGTRLTVV.

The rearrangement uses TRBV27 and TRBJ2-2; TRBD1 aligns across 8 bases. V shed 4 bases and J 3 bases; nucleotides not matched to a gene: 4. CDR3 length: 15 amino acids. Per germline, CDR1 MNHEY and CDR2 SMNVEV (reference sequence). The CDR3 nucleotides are TGTGCCAGCAGTTCGGGACAGGACCACACCGGGGAGCTGTTTTTT. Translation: CASSSGQDHTGELFF.

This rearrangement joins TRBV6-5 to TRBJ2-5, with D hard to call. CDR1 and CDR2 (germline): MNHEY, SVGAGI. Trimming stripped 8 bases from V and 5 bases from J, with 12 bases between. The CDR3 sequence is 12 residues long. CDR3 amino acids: CASLAPGETQYF. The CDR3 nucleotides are TGTGCCAGCCTCGCCCCCGGGGAGACCCAGTACTTC.

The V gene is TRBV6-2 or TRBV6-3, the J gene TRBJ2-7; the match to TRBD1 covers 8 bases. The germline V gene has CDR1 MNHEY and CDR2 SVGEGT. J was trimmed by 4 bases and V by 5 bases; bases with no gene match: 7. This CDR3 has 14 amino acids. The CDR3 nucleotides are TGTGCCAGCAGTCCAGGGGGCGAGGGATACGAGCAGTACTTC. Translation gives CASSPGGEGYEQYF.

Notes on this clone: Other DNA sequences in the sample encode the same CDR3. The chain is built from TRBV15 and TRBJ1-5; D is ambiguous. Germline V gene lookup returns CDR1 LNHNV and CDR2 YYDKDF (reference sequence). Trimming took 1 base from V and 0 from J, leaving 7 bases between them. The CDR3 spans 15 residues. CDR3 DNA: TGTGCCACCAGCAGAGGCGGGGATAGCAATCAGCCCCAGCATTTT. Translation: CATSRGGDSNQPQHF.

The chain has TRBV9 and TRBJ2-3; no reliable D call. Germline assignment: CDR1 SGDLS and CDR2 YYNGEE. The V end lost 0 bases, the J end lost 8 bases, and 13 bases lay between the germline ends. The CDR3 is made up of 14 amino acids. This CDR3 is CASSVGEVQSTQYF. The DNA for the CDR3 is TGTGCCAGCAGCGTAGGGGAAGTTCAAAGTACGCAGTATTTT.

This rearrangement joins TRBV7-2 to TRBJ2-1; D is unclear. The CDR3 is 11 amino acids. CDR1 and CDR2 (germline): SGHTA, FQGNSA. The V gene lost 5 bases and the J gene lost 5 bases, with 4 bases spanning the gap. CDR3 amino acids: CASSLDNEQFF. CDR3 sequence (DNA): TGTGCCAGCAGCCTGGACAATGAGCAGTTCTTC.

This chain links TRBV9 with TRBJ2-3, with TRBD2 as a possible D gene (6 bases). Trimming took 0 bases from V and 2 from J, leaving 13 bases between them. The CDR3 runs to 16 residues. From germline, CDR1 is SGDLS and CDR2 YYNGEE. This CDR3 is CASSVAGGANTDTQYF. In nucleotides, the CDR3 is TGTGCCAGCAGCGTAGCCGGCGGGGCAAACACAGATACGCAGTATTTT.

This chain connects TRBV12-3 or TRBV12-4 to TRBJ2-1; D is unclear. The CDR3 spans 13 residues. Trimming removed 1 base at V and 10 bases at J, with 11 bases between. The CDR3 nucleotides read TGTGCCAGCAGTTTAGGTCTCAGAGAGGAGCAGTTCTTC. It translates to CASSLGLREEQFF.

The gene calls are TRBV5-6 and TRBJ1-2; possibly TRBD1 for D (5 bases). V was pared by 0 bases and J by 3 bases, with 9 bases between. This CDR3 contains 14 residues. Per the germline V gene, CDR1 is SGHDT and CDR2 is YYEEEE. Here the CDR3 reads CASSLAQGDYGYTF. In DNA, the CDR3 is TGTGCCAGCAGCTTGGCTCAGGGAGACTATGGCTACACCTTC. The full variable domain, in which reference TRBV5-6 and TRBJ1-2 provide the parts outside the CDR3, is DAGVTQSPTHLIKTRGQQVTLRCSPKSGHDTVSWYQQALGQGPQFIFQYYEEEERQRGNFPDRFSGHQFPNYSSELNVNALLLGDSALYLCASSLAQGDYGYTFGSGTRLTVV.

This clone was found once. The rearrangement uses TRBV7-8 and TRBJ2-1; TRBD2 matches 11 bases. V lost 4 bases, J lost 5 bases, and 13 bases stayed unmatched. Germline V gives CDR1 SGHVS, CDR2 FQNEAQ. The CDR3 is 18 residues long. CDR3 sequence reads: CASSSQPRLAGPHNEQFF. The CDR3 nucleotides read TGTGCCAGCAGCTCGCAACCTCGACTAGCGGGACCCCACAATGAGCAGTTCTTC.

This CDR3 reads CASSDKGTDTQYF. CDR3 DNA: TGTGCCAGCAGTGACAAGGGTACAGATACGCAGTATTTT. This chain uses TRBV6-4 with TRBJ2-3; D uncertain. Trimming pared 2 bases from V and 3 bases from J, leaving 6 bases between. The CDR3 covers 13 residues. In germline, CDR1 is MRHNA, CDR2 SNTAGT.

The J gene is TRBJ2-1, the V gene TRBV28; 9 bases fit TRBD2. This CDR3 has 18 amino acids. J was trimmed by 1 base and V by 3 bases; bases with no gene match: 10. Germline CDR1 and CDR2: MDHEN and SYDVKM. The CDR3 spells CASSLELAGLVSYNEQFF. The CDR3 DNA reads TGTGCCAGCAGTTTGGAACTAGCGGGTCTTGTTTCCTACAATGAGCAGTTCTTC.

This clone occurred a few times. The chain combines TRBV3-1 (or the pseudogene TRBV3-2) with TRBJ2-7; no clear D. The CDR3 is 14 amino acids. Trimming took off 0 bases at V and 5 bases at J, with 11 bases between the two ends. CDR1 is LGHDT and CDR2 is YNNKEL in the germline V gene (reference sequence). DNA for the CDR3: TGTGCCAGCAGCCAAGAAGGTCGGCGTAACGAGCAGTACTTC. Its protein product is CASSQEGRRNEQYF.

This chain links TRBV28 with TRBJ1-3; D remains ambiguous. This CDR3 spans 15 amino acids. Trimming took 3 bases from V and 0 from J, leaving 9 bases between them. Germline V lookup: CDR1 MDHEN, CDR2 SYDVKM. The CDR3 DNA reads TGTGCCAGCAGTTTTGGAGGGCTCTCTGGAAACACCATATATTTT. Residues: CASSFGGLSGNTIYF.

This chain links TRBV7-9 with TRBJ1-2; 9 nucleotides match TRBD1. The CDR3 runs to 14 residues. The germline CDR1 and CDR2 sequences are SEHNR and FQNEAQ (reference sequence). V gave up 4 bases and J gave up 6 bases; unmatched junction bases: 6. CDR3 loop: CASSSRQGGDGYTF. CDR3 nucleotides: TGTGCCAGCAGCTCTCGACAGGGGGGGGATGGCTACACCTTC.